A single TCR beta chain is shown here with its context. What it binds is unknown. This sample is part of a study of graft-versus-host responses after intestinal transplantation. The overall study: Recipients had multivisceral, liver-intestinal, or isolated intestinal transplants.

The assay was immunoSEQ multiplex PCR, and TCRdb's table has in-frame clones only and misses some. This table holds more than 85,000 clones, about 90% found once. Germline-derived CDR1 and CDR2 are MNHNS and SASEGT. The CDR3 loop spans 16 amino acids. V was clipped by 1 base and J by 0 bases, with 13 bases between them. Sequencing was performed on unstimulated CD8+ T cells sorted from spleen or lymph node cells, taken before transplant. This sequence originates from a human donor who was the organ donor for an intestinal transplant. This chain uses TRBV6-1 with TRBJ2-7; D is unclear. This chain's CDR3 is CASSEGYLTSSYEQYF. Here the CDR3 DNA reads TGTGCCAGCAGTGAAGGTTACTTGACAAGCTCCTACGAGCAGTACTTC.